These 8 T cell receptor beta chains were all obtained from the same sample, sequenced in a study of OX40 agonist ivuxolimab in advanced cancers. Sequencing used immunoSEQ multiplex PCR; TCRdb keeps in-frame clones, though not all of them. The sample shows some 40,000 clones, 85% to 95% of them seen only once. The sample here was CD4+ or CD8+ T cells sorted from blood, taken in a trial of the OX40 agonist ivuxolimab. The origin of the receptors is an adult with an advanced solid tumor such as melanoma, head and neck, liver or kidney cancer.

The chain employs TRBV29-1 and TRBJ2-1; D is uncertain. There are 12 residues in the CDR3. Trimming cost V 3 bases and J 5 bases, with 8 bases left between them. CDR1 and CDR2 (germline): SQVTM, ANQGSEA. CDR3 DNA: TGCAGCGTTGACTCCGAGGACAATGAGCAGTTCTTC. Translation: CSVDSEDNEQFF.

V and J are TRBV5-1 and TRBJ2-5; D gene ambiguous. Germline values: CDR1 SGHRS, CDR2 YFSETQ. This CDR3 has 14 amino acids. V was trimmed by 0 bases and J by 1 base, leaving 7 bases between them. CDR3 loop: CASSLDLGQETQYF. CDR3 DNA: TGCGCCAGCAGCTTGGATCTTGGCCAAGAGACCCAGTACTTC.

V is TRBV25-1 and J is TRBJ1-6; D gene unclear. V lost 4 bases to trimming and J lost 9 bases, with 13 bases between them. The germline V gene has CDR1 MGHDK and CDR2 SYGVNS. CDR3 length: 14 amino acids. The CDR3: CASSVGGGFSPLHF. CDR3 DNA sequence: TGTGCCAGCAGTGTGGGTGGAGGATTTTCACCCCTCCACTTT.

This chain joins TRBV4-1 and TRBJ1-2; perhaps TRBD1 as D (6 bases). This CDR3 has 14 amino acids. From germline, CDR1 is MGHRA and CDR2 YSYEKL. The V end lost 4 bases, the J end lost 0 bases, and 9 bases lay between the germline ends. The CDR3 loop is CASSLQGSNYGYTF. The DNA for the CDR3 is TGCGCCAGCAGCCTACAGGGCTCTAACTATGGCTACACCTTC.

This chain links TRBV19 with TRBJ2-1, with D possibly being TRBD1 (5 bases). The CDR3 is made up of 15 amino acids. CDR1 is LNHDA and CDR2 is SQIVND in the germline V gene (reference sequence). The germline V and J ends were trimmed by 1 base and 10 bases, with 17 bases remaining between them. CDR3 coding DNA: TGTGCCAGTAGTATAGGTCCGACAGCCTCCATGGAGCAGTTCTTC. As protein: CASSIGPTASMEQFF.

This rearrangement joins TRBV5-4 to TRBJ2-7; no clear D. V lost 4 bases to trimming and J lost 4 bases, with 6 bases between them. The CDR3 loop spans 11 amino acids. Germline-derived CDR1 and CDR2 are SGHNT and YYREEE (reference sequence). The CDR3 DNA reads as TGTGCCAGCAGCGGCGATTACGAGCAGTACTTC. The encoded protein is CASSGDYEQYF.

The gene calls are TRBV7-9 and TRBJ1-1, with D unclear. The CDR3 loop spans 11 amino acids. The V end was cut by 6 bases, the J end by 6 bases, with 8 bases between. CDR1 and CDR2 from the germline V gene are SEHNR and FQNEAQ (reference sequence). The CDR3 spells CASRAFAEAFF. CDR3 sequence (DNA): TGTGCCAGCAGGGCCTTCGCTGAAGCTTTCTTT.

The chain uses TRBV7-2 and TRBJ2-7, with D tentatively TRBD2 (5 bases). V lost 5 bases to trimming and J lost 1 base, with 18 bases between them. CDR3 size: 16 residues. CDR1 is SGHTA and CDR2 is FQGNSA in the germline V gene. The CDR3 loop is CASSPGGFGDSYEQYF. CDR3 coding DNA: TGTGCCAGCAGCCCCGGAGGTTTCGGGGATTCCTACGAGCAGTACTTC.